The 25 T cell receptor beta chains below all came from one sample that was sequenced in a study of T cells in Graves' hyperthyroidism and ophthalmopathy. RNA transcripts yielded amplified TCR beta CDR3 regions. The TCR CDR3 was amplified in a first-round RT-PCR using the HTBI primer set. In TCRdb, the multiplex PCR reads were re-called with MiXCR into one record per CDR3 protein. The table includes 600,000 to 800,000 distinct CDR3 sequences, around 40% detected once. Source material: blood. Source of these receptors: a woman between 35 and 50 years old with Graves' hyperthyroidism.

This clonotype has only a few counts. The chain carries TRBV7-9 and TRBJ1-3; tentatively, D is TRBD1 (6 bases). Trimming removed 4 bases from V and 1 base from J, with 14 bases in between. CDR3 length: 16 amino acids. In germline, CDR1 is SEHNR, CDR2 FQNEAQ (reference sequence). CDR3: CASSSPGDSSGNTIYF. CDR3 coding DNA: TGTGCCAGCAGCTCACCAGGGGATTCATCTGGAAACACCATATATTTT.

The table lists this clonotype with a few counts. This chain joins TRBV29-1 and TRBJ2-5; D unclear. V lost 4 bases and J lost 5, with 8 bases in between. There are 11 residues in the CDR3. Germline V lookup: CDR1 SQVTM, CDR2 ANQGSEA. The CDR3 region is CSVVSRETQYF. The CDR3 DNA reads TGCAGCGTTGTATCCAGGGAGACCCAGTACTTC.

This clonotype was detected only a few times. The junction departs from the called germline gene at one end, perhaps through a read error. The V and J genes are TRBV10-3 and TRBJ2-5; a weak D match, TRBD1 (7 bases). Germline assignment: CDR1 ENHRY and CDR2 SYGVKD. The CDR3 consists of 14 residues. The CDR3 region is CASSPRGVGETQYF. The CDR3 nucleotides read TGTGCCAGCAGTCCCAGGGGGGTAGGGGAGACCCAGTACTTC.

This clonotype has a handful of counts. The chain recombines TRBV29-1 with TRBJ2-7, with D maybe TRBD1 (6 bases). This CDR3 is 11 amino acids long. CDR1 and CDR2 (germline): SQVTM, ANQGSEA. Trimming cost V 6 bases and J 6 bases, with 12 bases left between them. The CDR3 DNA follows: TGCAGCGTCAGGGGATCCGGCGAGCAGTACTTC. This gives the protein CSVRGSGEQYF.

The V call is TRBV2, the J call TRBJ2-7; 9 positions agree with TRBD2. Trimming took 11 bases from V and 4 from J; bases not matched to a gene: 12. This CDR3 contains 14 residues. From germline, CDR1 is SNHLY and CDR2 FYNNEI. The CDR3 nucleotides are TGTGCCGGAGCCTTCGCGGGAGGGGGGTACGAGCAGTACTTC. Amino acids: CAGAFAGGGYEQYF.

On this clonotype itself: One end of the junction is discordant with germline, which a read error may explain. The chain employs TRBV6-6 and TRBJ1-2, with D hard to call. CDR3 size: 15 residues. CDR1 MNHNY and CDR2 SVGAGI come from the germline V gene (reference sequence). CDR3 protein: CAISERSTVGYGYTF. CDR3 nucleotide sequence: TGTGCCATCAGTGAAAGATCCACGGTCGGGTATGGCTACACCTTC.

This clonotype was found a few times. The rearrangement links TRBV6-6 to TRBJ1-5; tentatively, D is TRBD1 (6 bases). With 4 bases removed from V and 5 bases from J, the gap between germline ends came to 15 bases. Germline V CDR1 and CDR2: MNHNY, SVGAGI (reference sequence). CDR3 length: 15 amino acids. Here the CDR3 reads CASSSNRGGYQPQHF. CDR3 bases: TGTGCCAGCAGTTCCAATAGGGGGGGGTATCAGCCCCAGCATTTT.

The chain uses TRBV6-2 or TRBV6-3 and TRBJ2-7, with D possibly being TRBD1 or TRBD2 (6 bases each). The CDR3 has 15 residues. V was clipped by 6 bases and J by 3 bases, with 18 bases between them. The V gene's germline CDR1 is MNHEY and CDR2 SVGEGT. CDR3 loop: CASRQGGSRGYEQYF. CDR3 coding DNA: TGTGCCAGCAGGCAAGGGGGGTCGAGGGGCTACGAGCAGTACTTC.

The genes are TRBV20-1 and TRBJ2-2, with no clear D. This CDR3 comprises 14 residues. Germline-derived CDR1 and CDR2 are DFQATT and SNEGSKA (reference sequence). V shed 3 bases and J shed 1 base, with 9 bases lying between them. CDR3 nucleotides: TGCAGTGCTAGGTCCGGCGGGAACACCGGGGAGCTGTTTTTT. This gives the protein CSARSGGNTGELFF.

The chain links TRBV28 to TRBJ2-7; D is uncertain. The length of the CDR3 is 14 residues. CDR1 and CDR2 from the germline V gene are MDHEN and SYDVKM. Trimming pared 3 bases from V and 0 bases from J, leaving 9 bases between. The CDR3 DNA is TGTGCCAGCAGTTTTGGCATCGGCTCCTACGAGCAGTACTTC. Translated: CASSFGIGSYEQYF.

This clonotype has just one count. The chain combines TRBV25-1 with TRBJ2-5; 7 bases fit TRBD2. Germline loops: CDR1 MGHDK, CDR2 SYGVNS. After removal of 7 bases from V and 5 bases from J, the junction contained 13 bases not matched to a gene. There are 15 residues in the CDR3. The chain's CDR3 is CASKGPGLPGETQYF. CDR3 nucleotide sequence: TGTGCCAGCAAAGGCCCGGGACTACCTGGGGAGACCCAGTACTTC.

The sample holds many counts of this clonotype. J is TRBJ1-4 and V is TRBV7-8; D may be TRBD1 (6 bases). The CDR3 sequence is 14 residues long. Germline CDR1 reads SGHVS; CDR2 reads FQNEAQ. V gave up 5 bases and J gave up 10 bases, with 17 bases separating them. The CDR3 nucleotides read TGTGCCAGCAGCCTCATGTCCCAGGGGCGAAAACTGTTTTTT. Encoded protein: CASSLMSQGRKLFF.

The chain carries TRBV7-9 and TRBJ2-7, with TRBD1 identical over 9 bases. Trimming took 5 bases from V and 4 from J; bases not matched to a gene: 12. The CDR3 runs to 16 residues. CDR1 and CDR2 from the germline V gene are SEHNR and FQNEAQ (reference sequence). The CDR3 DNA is TGTGCCAGCAGCCGCATGGTGGGACAGGGCATTTACGAGCAGTACTTC. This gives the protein CASSRMVGQGIYEQYF.

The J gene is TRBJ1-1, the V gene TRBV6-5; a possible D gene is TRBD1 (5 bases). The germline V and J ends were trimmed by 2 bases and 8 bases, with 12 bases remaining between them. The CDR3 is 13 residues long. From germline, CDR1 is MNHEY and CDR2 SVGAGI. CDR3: CASSYIDSPEAFF. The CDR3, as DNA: TGTGCCAGCAGTTACATCGACAGCCCAGAAGCTTTCTTT.

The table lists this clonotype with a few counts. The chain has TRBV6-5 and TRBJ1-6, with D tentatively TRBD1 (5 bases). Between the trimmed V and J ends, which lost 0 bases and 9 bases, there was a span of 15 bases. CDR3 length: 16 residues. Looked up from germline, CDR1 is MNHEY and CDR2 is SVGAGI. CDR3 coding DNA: TGTGCCAGCAGTTACTCGATTTTAGGGGTTGGTTCACCCCTCCACTTT. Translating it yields CASSYSILGVGSPLHF.

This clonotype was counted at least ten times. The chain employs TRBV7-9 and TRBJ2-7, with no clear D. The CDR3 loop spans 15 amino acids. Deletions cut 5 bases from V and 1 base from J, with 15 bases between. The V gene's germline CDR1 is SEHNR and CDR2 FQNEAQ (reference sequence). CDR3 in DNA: TGTGCCAGCAGCCCAATGGGTTTCCCTTCCTACGAGCAGTACTTC. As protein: CASSPMGFPSYEQYF.

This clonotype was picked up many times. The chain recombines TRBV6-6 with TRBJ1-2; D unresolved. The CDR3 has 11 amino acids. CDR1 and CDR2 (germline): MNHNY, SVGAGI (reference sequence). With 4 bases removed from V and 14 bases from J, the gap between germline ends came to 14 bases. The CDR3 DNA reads TGTGCCAGCAGTTTGCCGCACACCCGTACCTTC. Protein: CASSLPHTRTF.

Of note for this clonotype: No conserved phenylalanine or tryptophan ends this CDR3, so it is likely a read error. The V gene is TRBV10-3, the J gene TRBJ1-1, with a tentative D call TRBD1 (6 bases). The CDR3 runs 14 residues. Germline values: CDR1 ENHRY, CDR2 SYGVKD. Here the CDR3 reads CASSTPDSNTEAFL. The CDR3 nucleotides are TGTGCCAGCAGTACCCCGGACAGCAACACTGAAGCTTTCCTT.

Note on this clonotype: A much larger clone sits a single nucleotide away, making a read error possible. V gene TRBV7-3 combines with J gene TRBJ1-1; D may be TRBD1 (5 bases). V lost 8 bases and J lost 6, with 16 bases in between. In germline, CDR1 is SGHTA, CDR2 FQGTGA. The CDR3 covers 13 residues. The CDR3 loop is CASQAGRDAEAFF. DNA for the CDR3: TGTGCCAGCCAAGCAGGGCGGGATGCTGAAGCTTTCTTT.

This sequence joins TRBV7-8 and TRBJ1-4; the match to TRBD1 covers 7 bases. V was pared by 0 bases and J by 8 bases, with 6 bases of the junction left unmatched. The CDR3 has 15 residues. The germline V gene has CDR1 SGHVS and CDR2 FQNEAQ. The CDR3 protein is CASSLAPPTGEKLFF. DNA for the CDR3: TGTGCCAGCAGCTTAGCGCCCCCGACAGGGGAAAAACTGTTTTTT.

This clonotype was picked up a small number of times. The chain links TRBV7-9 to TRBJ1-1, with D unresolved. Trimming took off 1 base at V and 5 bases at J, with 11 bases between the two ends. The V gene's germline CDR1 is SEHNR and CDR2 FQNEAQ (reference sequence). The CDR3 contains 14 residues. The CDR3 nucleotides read TGTGCCAGCAGCTTAGAAACGGTGGGGACTGAAGCTTTCTTT. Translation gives CASSLETVGTEAFF.

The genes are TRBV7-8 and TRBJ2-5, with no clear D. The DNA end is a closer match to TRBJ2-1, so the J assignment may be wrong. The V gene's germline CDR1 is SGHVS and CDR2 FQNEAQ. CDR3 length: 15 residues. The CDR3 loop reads CASSLSGQFGSEQFF. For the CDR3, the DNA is TGTGCCAGCAGCTTATCCGGGCAGTTTGGTAGTGAGCAGTTCTTC.

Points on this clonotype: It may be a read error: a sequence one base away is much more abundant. CDR3 residues: CATGRADYEQYF. Here the CDR3 DNA reads TGTGCCACCGGGAGGGCAGACTACGAGCAGTACTTC. This chain links TRBV7-9 with TRBJ2-7; 8 bases agree with TRBD2. The V gene end was trimmed by 10 bases and the J gene end by 3 bases; junction bases not matched to a gene: 5. CDR1 is SEHNR, CDR2 FQNEAQ, per germline (reference sequence). This CDR3 contains 12 residues.

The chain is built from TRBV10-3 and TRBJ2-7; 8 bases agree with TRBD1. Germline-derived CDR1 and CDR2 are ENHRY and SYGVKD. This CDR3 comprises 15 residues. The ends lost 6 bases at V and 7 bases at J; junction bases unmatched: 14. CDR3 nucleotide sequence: TGTGCCATCAGCGCCGGGCAGGGGGCCTACAATGAGCAGTACTTC. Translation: CAISAGQGAYNEQYF.

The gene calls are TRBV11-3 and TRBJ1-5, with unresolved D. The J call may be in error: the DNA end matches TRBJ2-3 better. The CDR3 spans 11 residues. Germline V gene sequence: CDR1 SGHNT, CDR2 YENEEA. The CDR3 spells CASSLLVTQYF. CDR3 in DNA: TGTGCCAGCAGCTTATTGGTAACGCAGTATTTT.